This note documents a single T cell receptor beta chain sequence. These data originate in a study of Ad26.COV2.S vaccination and SARS-CoV-2 variants. Study in general: Among those in the COV1001 Ad26.COV2.S trial arm was the donor. The vaccine Ad26.COV2.S was put into the muscle once, or twice with 56 days between.

The table came from immunoSEQ multiplex PCR; TCRdb's copy has only in-frame clones and leaves some out. The data contain a few hundred thousand clones, 85% to 90% of them singletons. Treatment described: about 20 received Ad26.COV2.S at low or high dose, single or two shots; several received placebo; per-sample allocation not given. Collection of the samples took place on day 63 after the first injection of vaccine or placebo. Trimming at V came to 6 bases and at J to 8 bases, leaving 9 bases not matched to a gene. This CDR3 is built from 15 residues. Germline CDR1 LGHDT, CDR2 YNNKEL (reference sequence).

This material consisted of peripheral blood, taken in a trial of Ad26.COV2.S vaccine versus placebo. The sequence was obtained from a person between 18 and 59 years old who received the Ad26.COV2.S COVID-19 vaccine or a placebo. V gene TRBV3-1 (or the pseudogene TRBV3-2) combines with J gene TRBJ1-4; the match to TRBD1 covers 10 bases. The CDR3 region has the DNA TGTGCCAGCAGTCCCTGGGACAGGGGCGGCGAAAAACTGTTTTTT. Translated: CASSPWDRGGEKLFF.